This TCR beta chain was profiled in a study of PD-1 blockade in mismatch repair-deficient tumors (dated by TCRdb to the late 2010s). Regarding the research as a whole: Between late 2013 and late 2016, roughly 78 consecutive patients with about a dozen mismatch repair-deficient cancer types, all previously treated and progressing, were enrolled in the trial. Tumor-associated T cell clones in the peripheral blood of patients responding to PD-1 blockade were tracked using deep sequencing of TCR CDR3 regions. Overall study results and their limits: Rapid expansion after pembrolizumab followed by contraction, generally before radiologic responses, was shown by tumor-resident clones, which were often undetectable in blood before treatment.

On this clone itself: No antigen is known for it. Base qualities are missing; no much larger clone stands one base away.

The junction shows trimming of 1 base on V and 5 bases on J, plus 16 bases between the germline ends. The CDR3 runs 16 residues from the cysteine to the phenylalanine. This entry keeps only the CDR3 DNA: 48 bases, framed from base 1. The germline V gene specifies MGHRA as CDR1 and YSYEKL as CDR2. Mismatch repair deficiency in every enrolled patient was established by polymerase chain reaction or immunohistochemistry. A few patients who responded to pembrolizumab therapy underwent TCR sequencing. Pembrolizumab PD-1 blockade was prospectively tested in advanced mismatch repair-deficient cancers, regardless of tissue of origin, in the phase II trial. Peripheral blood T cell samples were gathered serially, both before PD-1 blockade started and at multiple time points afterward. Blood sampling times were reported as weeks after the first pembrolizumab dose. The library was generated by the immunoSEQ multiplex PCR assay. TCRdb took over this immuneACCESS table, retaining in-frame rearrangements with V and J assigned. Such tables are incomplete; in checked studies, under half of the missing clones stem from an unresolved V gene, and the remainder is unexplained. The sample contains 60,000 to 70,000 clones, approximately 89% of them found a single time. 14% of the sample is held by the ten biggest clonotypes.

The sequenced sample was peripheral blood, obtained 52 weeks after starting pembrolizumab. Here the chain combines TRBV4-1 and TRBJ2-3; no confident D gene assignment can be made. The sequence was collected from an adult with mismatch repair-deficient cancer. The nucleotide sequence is TGCGCCAGCAGCCAAGGTAAAAGTCTAGGCAGAGATACGCAGTATTTT. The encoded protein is CASSQGKSLGRDTQYF.